These 6 T cell receptor beta chains were sequenced from one sample in a study of shared clonotypes between healthy human individuals (TCRdb year 2020). Receptor libraries were prepared by the immunoSEQ multiplex PCR assay. The table comes from immuneACCESS by way of TCRdb, which keeps in-frame sequences with V and J called. Part of the clones is missing from these tables; in studies checked, under half for an unresolved V gene and the rest for unknown reasons. The sample yields about 2.1 million clones; just over 90% were counted once. The biggest ten clones account for around 1.7% of the sample. CD8 naive samples were CD45RO-negative cells positively selected for CCR7, giving a CD45RA+CCR7+ population that excluded TemRA cells. The sequenced sample was naive CD8+ T cells from PBMCs. The cell subset or site label, as the study defines it: CD45RA+CCR7+. The receptor source for this set is a man between 18 and 35 years old in good health. Some clones in this sample may be carry-over from other donors' samples.

V and J are TRBV15 and TRBJ1-3; TRBD1 might be the D (5 bases). The CDR3 length is 16 residues. Trimming took 5 bases from V and 0 from J, leaving 14 bases between them. In germline, CDR1 is LNHNV, CDR2 YYDKDF (reference sequence). DNA for the CDR3: TGTGCCACCAGCCCCGGCGGGGCCTACTCTGGAAACACCATATATTTT. It codes for CATSPGGAYSGNTIYF.

The chain links TRBV6-1 to TRBJ1-3; TRBD1 is a possible D gene (5 bases). The germline V gene encodes CDR1 MNHNS and CDR2 SASEGT. The CDR3 runs to 15 residues. V dropped 6 bases and J dropped 2 bases, with 14 bases sitting between them. In DNA form, the CDR3 reads TGTGCCAGCAGGGGGACCGCCAGCCCTGGAAACACCATATATTTT. The encoded protein is CASRGTASPGNTIYF.

V is TRBV27 and J is TRBJ2-7; D might be TRBD2 (6 bases). Germline V gene lookup returns CDR1 MNHEY and CDR2 SMNVEV (reference sequence). This CDR3 region has 16 residues. The V and J ends lost 5 bases and 1 base respectively, with 18 bases between them. This CDR3 is CASSTPLAIGSYEQYF. CDR3 coding DNA: TGTGCCAGCAGTACCCCACTAGCTATCGGATCCTACGAGCAGTACTTC.

With regard to this clone: The germline gene is not matched at one end of the junction; a read error may be the cause. The CDR3 protein is CASIFPYKQYF. The CDR3 DNA reads as TGTGCCAGCATTTTCCCCTACAAGCAGTACTTC. The rearrangement uses TRBV25-1 and TRBJ2-7; D gene uncertain. The length of the CDR3 is 11 residues. Germline V lookup: CDR1 MGHDK, CDR2 SYGVNS.

This chain links TRBV6-5 with TRBJ1-1; TRBD1 aligns across 8 bases. Germline CDR1 and CDR2: MNHEY and SVGAGI. Losses at the gene ends were 2 bases for V and 8 bases for J; bases not matched to a gene: 4. CDR3 length: 13 amino acids. The CDR3 sequence: CASSYDWTGEAFF. The CDR3 DNA reads TGTGCCAGCAGTTACGACTGGACAGGGGAAGCTTTCTTT.

Of note for this clone: Additional DNA sequences in this sample encode the identical CDR3. The chain joins TRBV27 to TRBJ2-7; D gene unclear. CDR1 MNHEY and CDR2 SMNVEV come from the germline V gene (reference sequence). The CDR3 is 14 residues long. V lost 2 bases and J lost 0, with 8 bases in between. CDR3 amino acids: CASSLAVSSYEQYF. CDR3 DNA sequence: TGTGCCAGCAGTTTAGCGGTGAGCTCCTACGAGCAGTACTTC.